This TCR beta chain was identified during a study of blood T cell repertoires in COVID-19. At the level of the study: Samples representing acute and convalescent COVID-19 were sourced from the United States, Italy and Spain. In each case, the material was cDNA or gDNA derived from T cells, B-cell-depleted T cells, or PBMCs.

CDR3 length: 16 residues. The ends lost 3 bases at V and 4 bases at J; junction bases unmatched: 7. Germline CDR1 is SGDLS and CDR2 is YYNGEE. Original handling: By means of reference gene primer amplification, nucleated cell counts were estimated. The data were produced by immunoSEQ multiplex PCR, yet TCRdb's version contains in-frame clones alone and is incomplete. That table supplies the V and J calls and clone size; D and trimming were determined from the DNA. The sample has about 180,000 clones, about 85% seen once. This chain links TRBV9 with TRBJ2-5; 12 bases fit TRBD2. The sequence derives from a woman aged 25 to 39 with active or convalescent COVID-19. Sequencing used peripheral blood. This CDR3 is CASSAPSGGASETQYF. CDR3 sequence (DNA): TGTGCCAGCAGCGCTCCTAGCGGGGGGGCTTCAGAGACCCAGTACTTC.